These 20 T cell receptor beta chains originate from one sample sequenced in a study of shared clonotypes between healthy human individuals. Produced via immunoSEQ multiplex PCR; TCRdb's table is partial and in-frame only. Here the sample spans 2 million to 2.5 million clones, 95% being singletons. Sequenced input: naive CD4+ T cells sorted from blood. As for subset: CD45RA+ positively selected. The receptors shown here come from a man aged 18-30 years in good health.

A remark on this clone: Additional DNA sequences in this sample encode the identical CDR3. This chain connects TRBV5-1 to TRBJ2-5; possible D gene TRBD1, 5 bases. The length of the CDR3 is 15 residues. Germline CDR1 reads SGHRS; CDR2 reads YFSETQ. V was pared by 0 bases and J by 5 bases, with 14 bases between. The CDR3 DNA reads TGCGCCAGCAGCTTGGGGCAGGGCGGTCGGGAGACCCAGTACTTC. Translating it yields CASSLGQGGRETQYF.

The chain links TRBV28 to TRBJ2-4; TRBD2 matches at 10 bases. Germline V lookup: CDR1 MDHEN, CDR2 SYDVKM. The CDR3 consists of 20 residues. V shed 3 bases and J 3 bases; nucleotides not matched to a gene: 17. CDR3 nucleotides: TGTGCCAGCAGTTTCCCCGGACCATCTGGGTCTAGCGGGGGCAAAAACATTCAGTACTTC. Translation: CASSFPGPSGSSGGKNIQYF.

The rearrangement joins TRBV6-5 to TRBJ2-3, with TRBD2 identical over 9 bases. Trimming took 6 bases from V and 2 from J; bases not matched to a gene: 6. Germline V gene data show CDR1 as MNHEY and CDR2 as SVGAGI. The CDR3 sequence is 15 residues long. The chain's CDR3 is CASRRGGSVTDTQYF. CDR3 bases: TGTGCCAGCAGGCGGGGGGGCTCCGTCACAGATACGCAGTATTTT.

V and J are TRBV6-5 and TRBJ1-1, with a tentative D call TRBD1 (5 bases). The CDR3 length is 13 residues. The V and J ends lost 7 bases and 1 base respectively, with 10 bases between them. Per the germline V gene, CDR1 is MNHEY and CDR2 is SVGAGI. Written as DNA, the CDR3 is TGTGCCAGCACCTCGGACAAGAACACTGAAGCTTTCTTT. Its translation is CASTSDKNTEAFF.

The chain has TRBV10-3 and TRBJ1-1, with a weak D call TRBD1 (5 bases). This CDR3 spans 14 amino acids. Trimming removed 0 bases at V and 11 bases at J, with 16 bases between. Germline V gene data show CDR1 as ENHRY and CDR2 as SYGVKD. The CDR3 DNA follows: TGTGCCATCAGTGAGTCCCCCGGAGGGGTAGAGGCTTTCTTT. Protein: CAISESPGGVEAFF.

In nucleotides, the CDR3 is TGTGCCTGGAGTGGAGGGGCTGTAACCTACGAGCAGTACTTC. Protein sequence: CAWSGGAVTYEQYF. The rearrangement joins TRBV30 to TRBJ2-7; D might be TRBD1 or TRBD2, each matching 5 bases. Germline assignment: CDR1 GTSNPN and CDR2 SVGIG (reference sequence). Trimming shortened V by 1 base and J by 2 bases, and 12 bases separated the two germline ends. This CDR3 comprises 14 residues.

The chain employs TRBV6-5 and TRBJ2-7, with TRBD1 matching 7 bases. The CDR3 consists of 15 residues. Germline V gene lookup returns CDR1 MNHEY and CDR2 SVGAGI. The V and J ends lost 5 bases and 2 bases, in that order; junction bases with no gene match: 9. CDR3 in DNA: TGTGCCAGCAGTGCCCCAACAGGGGTGACCTACGAGCAGTACTTC. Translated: CASSAPTGVTYEQYF.

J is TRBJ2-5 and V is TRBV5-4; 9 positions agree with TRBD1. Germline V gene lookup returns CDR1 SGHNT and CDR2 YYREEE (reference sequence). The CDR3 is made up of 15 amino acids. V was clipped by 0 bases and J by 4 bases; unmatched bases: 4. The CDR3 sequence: CASSLGGTGRETQYF. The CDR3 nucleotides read TGTGCCAGCAGCTTGGGAGGGACAGGGAGAGAGACCCAGTACTTC. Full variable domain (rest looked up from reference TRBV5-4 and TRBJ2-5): ETGVTQSPTHLIKTRGQQVTLRCSSQSGHNTVSWYQQALGQGPQFIFQYYREEENGRGNFPPRFSGLQFPNYSSELNVNALELDDSALYLCASSLGGTGRETQYFGPGTRLLVL.

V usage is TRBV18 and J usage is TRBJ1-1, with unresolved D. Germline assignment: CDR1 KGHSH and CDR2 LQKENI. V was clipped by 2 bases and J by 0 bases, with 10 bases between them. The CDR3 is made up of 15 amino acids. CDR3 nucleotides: TGTGCCAGCTCACCAAATGGAGAATTGAACACTGAAGCTTTCTTT. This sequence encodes CASSPNGELNTEAFF.

For the CDR3, the DNA is TGTGCCAGCAGCCAGTTAGGGGCGGGCAACACCGGGGAGCTGTTTTTT. This encodes CASSQLGAGNTGELFF. The rearrangement joins TRBV7-6 to TRBJ2-2; D assignment may be TRBD1 or TRBD2 (5 bases each). Germline CDR1 is SGHVS and CDR2 is FNYEAQ. The CDR3 is 16 residues long. The V end lost 5 bases, the J end lost 2 bases, and 15 bases lay between the germline ends.

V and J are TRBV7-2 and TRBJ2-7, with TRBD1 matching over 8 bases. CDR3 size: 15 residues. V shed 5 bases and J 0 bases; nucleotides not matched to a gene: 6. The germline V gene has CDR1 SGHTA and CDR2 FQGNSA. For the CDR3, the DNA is TGTGCCAGCAGCCCCAGGGGGCCGACCTCCTACGAGCAGTACTTC. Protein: CASSPRGPTSYEQYF.

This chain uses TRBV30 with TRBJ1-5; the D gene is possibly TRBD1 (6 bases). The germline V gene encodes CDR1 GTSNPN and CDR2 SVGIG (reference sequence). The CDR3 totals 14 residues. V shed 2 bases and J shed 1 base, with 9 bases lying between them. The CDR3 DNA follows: TGTGCCTGGAGTTCAGGGGCCAGCAATCAGCCCCAGCATTTT. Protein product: CAWSSGASNQPQHF.

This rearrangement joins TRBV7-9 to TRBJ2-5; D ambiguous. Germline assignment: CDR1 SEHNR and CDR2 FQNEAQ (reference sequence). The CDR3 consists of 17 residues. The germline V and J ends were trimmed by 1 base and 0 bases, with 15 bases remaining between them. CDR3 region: CASSLGIGQVNQETQYF. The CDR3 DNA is TGTGCCAGCAGCTTAGGGATTGGGCAGGTTAACCAAGAGACCCAGTACTTC. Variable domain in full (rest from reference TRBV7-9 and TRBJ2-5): DTGVSQNPRHKITKRGQNVTFRCDPISEHNRLYWYRQTLGQGPEFLTYFQNEAQLEKSRLLSDRFSAERPKGSFSTLEIQRTEQGDSAMYLCASSLGIGQVNQETQYFGPGTRLLVL.

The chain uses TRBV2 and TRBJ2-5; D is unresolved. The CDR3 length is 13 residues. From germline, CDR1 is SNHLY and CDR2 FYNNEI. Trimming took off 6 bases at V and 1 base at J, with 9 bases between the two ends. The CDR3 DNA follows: TGTGCCAGCAGGCCGTCGGGCCAAGAGACCCAGTACTTC. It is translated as CASRPSGQETQYF.

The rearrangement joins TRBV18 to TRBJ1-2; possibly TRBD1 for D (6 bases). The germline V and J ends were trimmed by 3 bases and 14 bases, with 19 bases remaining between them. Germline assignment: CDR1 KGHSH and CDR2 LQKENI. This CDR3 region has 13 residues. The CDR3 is CASSPRDTAGCTF. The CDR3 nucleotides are TGTGCCAGCTCACCTCGGGACACCGCCGGTTGTACCTTC.

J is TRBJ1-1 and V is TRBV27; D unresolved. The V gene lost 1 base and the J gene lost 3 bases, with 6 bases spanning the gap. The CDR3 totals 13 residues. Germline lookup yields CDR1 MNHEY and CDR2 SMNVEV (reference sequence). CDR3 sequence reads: CASSLLSDTEAFF. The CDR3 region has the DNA TGTGCCAGCAGTTTATTGTCGGACACTGAAGCTTTCTTT.

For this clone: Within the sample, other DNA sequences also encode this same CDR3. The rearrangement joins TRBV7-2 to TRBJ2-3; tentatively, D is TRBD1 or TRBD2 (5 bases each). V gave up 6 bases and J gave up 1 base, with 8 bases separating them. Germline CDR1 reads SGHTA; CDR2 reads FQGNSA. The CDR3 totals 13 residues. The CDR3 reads CASRQGGTDTQYF. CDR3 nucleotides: TGTGCCAGCAGGCAGGGAGGCACAGATACGCAGTATTTT. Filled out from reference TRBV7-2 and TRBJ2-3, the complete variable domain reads GAGVSQSPSNKVTEKGKDVELRCDPISGHTALYWYRQSLGQGLEFLIYFQGNSAPDKSGLPSDRFSAERTGGSVSTLTIQRTQQEDSAVYLCASRQGGTDTQYFGPGTRLTVL.

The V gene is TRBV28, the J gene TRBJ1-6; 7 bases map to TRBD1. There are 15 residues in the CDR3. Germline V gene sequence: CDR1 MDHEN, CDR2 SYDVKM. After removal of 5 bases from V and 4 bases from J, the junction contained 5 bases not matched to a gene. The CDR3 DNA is TGTGCCAGCAGTCCGCCGGGACAGTATAATTCACCCCTCCACTTT. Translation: CASSPPGQYNSPLHF.

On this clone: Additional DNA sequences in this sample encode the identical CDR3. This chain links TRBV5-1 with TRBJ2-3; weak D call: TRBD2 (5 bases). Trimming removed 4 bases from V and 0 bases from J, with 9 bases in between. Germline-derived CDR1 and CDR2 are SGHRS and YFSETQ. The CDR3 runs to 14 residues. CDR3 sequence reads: CASSLRTSTDTQYF. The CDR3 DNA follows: TGCGCCAGCAGCCTGAGGACTAGCACAGATACGCAGTATTTT.

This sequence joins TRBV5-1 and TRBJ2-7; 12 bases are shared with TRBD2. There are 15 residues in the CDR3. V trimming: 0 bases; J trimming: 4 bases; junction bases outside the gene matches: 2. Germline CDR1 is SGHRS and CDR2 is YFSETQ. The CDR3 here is CASSLELAGGYEQYF. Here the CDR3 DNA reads TGCGCCAGCAGCTTGGAACTAGCGGGAGGTTACGAGCAGTACTTC.